The rows below give T cell receptor beta chains drawn from one sample of a study of graft-versus-host responses after intestinal transplantation. The table came from immunoSEQ multiplex PCR; TCRdb's copy has only in-frame clones and leaves some out. The repertoire includes about 150,000 clones, 80% to 95% of them detected once, and 0.19% sits in the top ten. For these TCRs, the target antigens are not known. The source was unstimulated CD4+ T cells sorted from spleen or lymph node cells, collected before intestinal transplant. The origin of the receptors is a human donor who received an intestinal transplant. The CDR3 runs from the conserved cysteine through the conserved F or W. D genes are given only for firm matches. For some rows the clone size is stated as once, few or many, or as a class when expanded; others skip it.

clone size	V gene	J gene	D gene	CDR3 protein	CDR3 DNA
few	TRBV21-1	TRBJ2-7	.	CASSKGEETYEQYF	TGTGCCAGCAGCAAAGGAGAGGAAACCTACGAGCAGTACTTC
.	TRBV12-2	TRBJ1-4	.	CASRFRDREGEKLFF	TGTGCAAGTCGCTTCCGGGACAGGGAAGGAGAAAAACTGTTTTTT
once	TRBV30	TRBJ2-1	TRBD2	CAWGGLGGNEQFF	TGTGCCTGGGGGGGACTAGGAGGCAATGAGCAGTTCTTC
.	TRBV30	TRBJ2-1	TRBD2	CAWSPRLAGVQIGPNEQFF	TGTGCCTGGAGTCCAAGACTAGCGGGAGTCCAAATTGGTCCCAATGAGCAGTTCTTC
once	TRBV11-2	TRBJ2-2	.	CASSLAGSGELFF	TGTGCCAGCAGCTTAGCAGGGTCCGGGGAGCTGTTTTTT
.	TRBV11-2	TRBJ2-3	TRBD2	CASSASGREDTQYF	TGTGCCAGCAGCGCTAGCGGGAGGGAGGATACGCAGTATTTT
.	TRBV21-1	TRBJ1-3	.	CASSTPGEGPHSGNTIYF	TGTGCCAGCAGCACGCCGGGAGAGGGTCCCCACTCTGGAAACACCATATATTTT
.	TRBV25-1	TRBJ2-7	TRBD2	CASSELRLSGRQDEQYF	TGTGCCAGCAGTGAATTGAGGCTCAGCGGGAGGCAGGACGAGCAGTACTTC
.	TRBV6-5	TRBJ1-2	.	CASSSVLPHYGYTF	TGTGCCAGCAGCTCCGTCCTGCCTCACTATGGCTACACCTTC
.	TRBV18	TRBJ2-3	.	CASSSNPISTDTQYF	TGTGCCAGCTCCTCTAACCCAATTAGCACAGATACGCAGTATTTT
.	TRBV2	TRBJ1-1	.	CASGKDLNTEAFF	TGTGCCAGCGGAAAGGACTTGAACACTGAAGCTTTCTTT
.	TRBV23-1	TRBJ2-7	TRBD2	CASSLDGGAGGGEQYF	TGCGCCAGCAGCCTCGACGGGGGAGCGGGAGGGGGCGAGCAGTACTTC
.	TRBV2	TRBJ2-1	.	CASSVKLEQFF	TGTGCCAGCAGTGTAAAGCTTGAGCAGTTCTTC
.	TRBV28	TRBJ1-5	TRBD1	CASRPGGERQPQHF	TGTGCCAGCAGGCCAGGGGGCGAAAGGCAGCCCCAGCATTTT
once	TRBV28	TRBJ1-4	.	CASSFGDATNEKLFF	TGTGCCAGCAGTTTCGGGGATGCAACTAATGAAAAACTGTTTTTT
.	TRBV28	TRBJ2-7	TRBD2	CASSLGWTSGRSPYEQYF	TGTGCCAGCAGTCTAGGTTGGACTAGCGGGAGATCGCCCTACGAGCAGTACTTC
.	TRBV10-3	TRBJ2-7	TRBD1	CASRGRTGGKVGYEQYF	TGTGCCAGCAGGGGGAGGACAGGGGGTAAGGTTGGCTACGAGCAGTACTTC
once	TRBV30	TRBJ1-2	.	CACTAGIYGYTF	TGTGCCTGTACGGCTGGGATTTATGGCTACACCTTC
.	TRBV18	TRBJ2-7	.	CASSKTGTYEQYF	TGTGCCAGCTCAAAGACAGGAACCTACGAGCAGTACTTC
.	TRBV9	TRBJ1-3	.	CASSASVEDGNTIYF	TGTGCCAGCAGCGCCTCGGTGGAGGATGGAAACACCATATATTTT
.	TRBV10-3	TRBJ2-7	TRBD2	CAISGGTSRSYEQYF	TGTGCCATCAGTGGCGGGACTAGCCGTTCCTACGAGCAGTACTTC
.	TRBV28	TRBJ2-5	TRBD1	CASSLGTGIKTQYF	TGTGCCAGCAGTTTGGGGACAGGGATAAAGACCCAGTACTTC
.	TRBV19	TRBJ2-1	.	CASSFSPGWAYNEQFF	TGTGCCAGTAGTTTCTCCCCAGGGTGGGCCTACAATGAGCAGTTCTTC
.	TRBV18	TRBJ1-3	TRBD1	CASSPTGVDTIYF	TGTGCCAGCTCACCAACAGGGGTAGACACCATATATTTT
.	TRBV9	TRBJ1-2	TRBD1	CASSGGQGLNYGYTF	TGTGCCAGCAGCGGGGGACAGGGCCTTAACTATGGCTACACCTTC
.	TRBV30	TRBJ2-1	.	CAWSRLGVNEQFF	TGTGCCTGGAGTCGGCTAGGGGTCAATGAGCAGTTCTTC
.	TRBV11-2	TRBJ2-7	.	CASSLVVGESYEQYF	TGTGCCAGCAGCTTAGTGGTAGGGGAGTCCTACGAGCAGTACTTC
.	TRBV19	TRBJ2-5	.	CASRSAGYQETQYF	TGTGCCAGTAGAAGTGCAGGGTACCAAGAGACCCAGTACTTC
.	TRBV9	TRBJ2-5	TRBD2	CASSARTSLPETQYF	TGTGCCAGCAGCGCTAGGACTAGCTTGCCGGAGACCCAGTACTTC
.	TRBV5-4	TRBJ2-7	TRBD1	CASSQFDRDSSYEQYF	TGTGCCAGCAGCCAATTCGACAGGGATAGCTCCTACGAGCAGTACTTC
.	TRBV27	TRBJ2-7	.	CASSSLVGSYEQYF	TGTGCCAGCAGTTCCCTGGTGGGCTCCTACGAGCAGTACTTC
.	TRBV30	TRBJ2-7	.	CAWKKFLPPYEQYF	TGTGCCTGGAAAAAGTTCCTACCTCCGTACGAGCAGTACTTC
.	TRBV1	TRBJ1-5	.	CTSSQGTGKRPPQHF	TGCACCAGCAGCCAAGGGACAGGGAAACGACCGCCCCAGCATTTT
.	TRBV10-1	TRBJ2-2	.	CASSDMVAQGTGELFF	TGCGCCAGCAGTGATATGGTGGCCCAGGGCACCGGGGAGCTGTTTTTT
.	TRBV14	TRBJ2-5	.	CASSLRQRRETQYF	TGTGCCAGCAGCCTCCGACAGAGAAGGGAGACCCAGTACTTC
.	TRBV18	TRBJ2-3	.	CASSPGVEDTQYF	TGTGCCAGCTCACCAGGTGTTGAAGATACGCAGTATTTT
.	TRBV18	TRBJ2-3	TRBD2	CASSRTSGSGTDTQYF	TGTGCCAGCTCACGGACTAGCGGGAGCGGCACAGATACGCAGTATTTT
.	TRBV28	TRBJ2-1	TRBD2	CASSSGLAEASAQFF	TGTGCCAGCAGTTCTGGACTAGCGGAGGCCAGTGCGCAGTTCTTC
.	TRBV7-2	TRBJ2-7	.	CASSWIGNSYEQYF	TGTGCCAGCAGCTGGATCGGGAACTCCTACGAGCAGTACTTC
.	TRBV7-3	TRBJ2-7	.	CASSMGQFYEQYF	TGTGCCAGCAGCATGGGACAATTTTACGAGCAGTACTTC